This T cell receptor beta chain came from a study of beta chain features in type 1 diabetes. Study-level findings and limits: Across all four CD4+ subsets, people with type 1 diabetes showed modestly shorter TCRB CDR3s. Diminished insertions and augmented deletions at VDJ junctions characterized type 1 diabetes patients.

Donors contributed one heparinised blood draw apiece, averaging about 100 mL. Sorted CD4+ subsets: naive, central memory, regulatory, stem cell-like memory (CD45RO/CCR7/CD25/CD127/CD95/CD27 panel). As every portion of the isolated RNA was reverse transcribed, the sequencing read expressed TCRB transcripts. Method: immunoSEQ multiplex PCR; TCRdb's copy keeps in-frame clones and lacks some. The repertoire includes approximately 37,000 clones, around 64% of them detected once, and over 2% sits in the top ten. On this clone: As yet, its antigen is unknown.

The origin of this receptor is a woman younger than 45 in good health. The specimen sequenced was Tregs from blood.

The DNA for the CDR3 is TGTGCCAGCAGCGTAGGTCAGGGAGGCAGTTCCTCTGGAAACACCATATATTTT. The encoded protein is CASSVGQGGSSSGNTIYF. The rearrangement uses TRBV9 and TRBJ1-3; possible D gene TRBD1, 5 bases. Germline CDR1 reads SGDLS; CDR2 reads YYNGEE. V gave up 0 bases and J gave up 0 bases, with 16 bases separating them. CDR3 size: 18 residues.